A single sample is the source of the 25 T cell receptor beta chains below, sequenced in a study of blood T cells in healthy people across ages. PCR was performed a second time for about 7 to 11 cycles using a sample-barcoded 5' primer and a J-beta primer mix. One entry per CDR3 protein, called by TCRdb with MiXCR from the 5' RACE reads. The sample has 550,000 to 650,000 distinct CDR3 sequences, 25% to 35% seen once. The sample was blood. The source of these receptors is a woman older than 75 in good health.

This clonotype was found many times. CDR3 nucleotides: TGCAGCGCTGGGGGGGCTATCGACACTGAAGCTTTCTTT. Translation gives CSAGGAIDTEAFF. The chain recombines TRBV29-1 with TRBJ1-1, with a possible D match to TRBD1 (6 bases). Germline V gene sequence: CDR1 SQVTM, CDR2 ANQGSEA. V lost 7 bases and J lost 3, with 15 bases in between. CDR3 length: 13 amino acids.

This clonotype has a handful of counts. The chain is built from TRBV24-1 and TRBJ2-1, with D perhaps matching TRBD1 or TRBD2 (5 bases each). The CDR3 has 15 residues. CDR1 and CDR2 (germline): KGHDR, SFDVKD. The ends were cut back, 3 bases at V and 2 bases at J, with 10 bases in the middle. The DNA of the CDR3 is TGTGCCACCAGTGATGCCGGGACCCCCTACAATGAGCAGTTCTTC. Protein: CATSDAGTPYNEQFF.

This clonotype was seen at least ten times. The rearrangement links TRBV9 to TRBJ2-3; D gene unclear. V was cut by 0 bases and J by 0 bases, with 5 bases left in between. The CDR3 extends over 14 amino acids. Germline lookup yields CDR1 SGDLS and CDR2 YYNGEE. CDR3 residues: CASSVGPSTDTQYF. In DNA, the CDR3 is TGTGCCAGCAGCGTAGGCCCTAGCACAGATACGCAGTATTTT.

The sample holds many counts of this clonotype. V and J are TRBV9 and TRBJ2-5; 12 nucleotides agree with TRBD2. The CDR3 is made up of 16 amino acids. J lost 5 bases, V lost 0 bases, and 5 bases had no gene match. Germline CDR1 SGDLS, CDR2 YYNGEE. CDR3 protein: CASSVVASGGAETQYF. The CDR3 nucleotides are TGTGCCAGCAGCGTAGTGGCTAGCGGGGGGGCGGAGACCCAGTACTTC. The full variable domain, rest sourced from reference TRBV9 and TRBJ2-5, is DSGVTQTPKHLITATGQRVTLRCSPRSGDLSVYWYQQSLDQGLQFLIQYYNGEERAKGNILERFSAQQFPDLHSELNLSSLELGDSALYFCASSVVASGGAETQYFGPGTRLLVL.

This clonotype showed up many times. The rearrangement links TRBV7-8 to TRBJ1-4, with a possible D match to TRBD1 (6 bases). CDR1 is SGHVS and CDR2 is FQNEAQ in the germline V gene. Trimming stripped 0 bases from V and 2 bases from J, with 13 bases between. The length of the CDR3 is 17 residues. CDR3 DNA sequence: TGTGCCAGCAGCTTAGCAGGGATCAGGGGTACTAATGAAAAACTGTTTTTT. It codes for CASSLAGIRGTNEKLFF.

With regard to this clonotype: A read error may produce the germline difference seen at one junction end. The chain uses TRBV11-2 and TRBJ2-2; D might be TRBD2 (5 bases). The CDR3 length is 12 residues. Germline lookup yields CDR1 SGHAT and CDR2 FQNNGV. As DNA, the CDR3 is TGTGCCAGCAGCTTTGACCACGGGGAGCGGTTTTTT. Amino acids: CASSFDHGERFF.

This clonotype was recorded at least ten times. The rearrangement joins TRBV20-1 to TRBJ2-7; 12 bases match TRBD1. The CDR3 consists of 14 residues. J was trimmed by 7 bases and V by 6 bases; bases with no gene match: 10. CDR1 and CDR2 (germline): DFQATT, SNEGSKA (reference sequence). CDR3 sequence reads: CSALAGTGGWEQYF. The CDR3 DNA reads as TGCAGTGCCCTAGCCGGGACAGGGGGCTGGGAGCAGTACTTC.

At least ten counts were recorded for this clonotype. The chain joins TRBV9 to TRBJ2-7, with D possibly being TRBD2 (6 bases). V lost 4 bases and J lost 1, with 21 bases in between. The CDR3 covers 17 residues. Germline-derived CDR1 and CDR2 are SGDLS and YYNGEE. This chain's CDR3 is CASSSPGLQRDSYEQYF. The CDR3 coding sequence is TGTGCCAGCAGCTCACCGGGACTCCAGAGGGATTCCTACGAGCAGTACTTC.

The chain links TRBV20-1 to TRBJ2-5; weak D call: TRBD1 (5 bases). Germline CDR1 reads DFQATT; CDR2 reads SNEGSKA (reference sequence). V lost 3 bases to trimming and J lost 7 bases, with 15 bases between them. The CDR3 consists of 13 residues. In DNA form, the CDR3 reads TGCAGTGCTAGCCTAATGGGGCGCGGGACCCAGTACTTC. This gives the protein CSASLMGRGTQYF.

V gene TRBV11-2 combines with J gene TRBJ2-2; TRBD2 matches 7 bases. V shed 4 bases, J shed 4 bases, and the junction held 6 bases outside the gene matches. CDR1 and CDR2 (germline): SGHAT, FQNNGV. This CDR3 is 15 amino acids long. Here the CDR3 reads CASSSRGWGTGELFF. DNA of the CDR3: TGTGCCAGCAGCTCGCGGGGGTGGGGCACCGGGGAGCTGTTTTTT.

The sample holds a few counts of this clonotype. The chain recombines TRBV5-1 with TRBJ2-1; 9 nucleotides agree with TRBD2. CDR1 and CDR2 from the germline V gene are SGHRS and YFSETQ. Germline trimming cut 4 bases from V and 9 bases from J; bases unmatched to any gene: 11. The CDR3 runs to 15 residues. The CDR3 here is CASSRGGEGISEQFF. The CDR3 bases are TGCGCCAGCAGCCGCGGGGGGGAAGGTATTAGTGAGCAGTTCTTC.

V and J are TRBV6-2 or TRBV6-3 and TRBJ1-5, with D hard to call. The CDR3 extends over 15 amino acids. Trimming removed 7 bases at V and 0 bases at J, with 13 bases between. CDR1 is MNHEY and CDR2 is SVGEGT in the germline V gene. The CDR3 nucleotides are TGTGCCAGCAACCCGGCGGAGAGTAGCAATCAGCCCCAGCATTTT. Its translation: CASNPAESSNQPQHF.

This clonotype was counted ten times or more. The rearrangement uses TRBV20-1 and TRBJ2-1, with D possibly being TRBD2 (6 bases). CDR1 is DFQATT and CDR2 is SNEGSKA in the germline V gene (reference sequence). The CDR3 covers 16 residues. The germline V and J ends were trimmed by 0 bases and 8 bases, with 20 bases remaining between them. CDR3 sequence: CSARDIPGLPLDEQFF. The CDR3 DNA sequence: TGCAGTGCTAGAGACATTCCGGGACTCCCTTTAGATGAGCAGTTCTTC.

This clonotype was counted ten times or more. This chain uses TRBV12-3 or TRBV12-4 with TRBJ2-7; the match to TRBD1 covers 9 bases. With 5 bases clipped from V and 6 bases from J, the junction kept 5 bases outside the gene matches. This CDR3 is 13 amino acids long. The CDR3 spells CASSLTTGGEQYF. The CDR3 DNA reads TGTGCCAGCAGTCTCACGACAGGGGGCGAGCAGTACTTC.

About this clonotype itself: Possible read error: a much larger clone is one base away. This sequence joins TRBV7-9 and TRBJ2-1; D unresolved. Germline CDR1 is SEHNR and CDR2 is FQNEAQ (reference sequence). V was clipped by 5 bases and J by 5 bases, with 10 bases between them. The CDR3 is 13 residues long. The chain's CDR3 is CASSLLYHNEQFF. The DNA of the CDR3 is TGTGCCAGCAGCCTCCTCTATCACAATGAGCAGTTCTTC.

For this clonotype: A junction boundary mismatches the germline segment, possibly from a read error. The chain links TRBV20-1 to TRBJ1-1; 7 nucleotides agree with TRBD1. CDR3 length equals 15 residues. Germline V gives CDR1 DFQATT, CDR2 SNEGSKA (reference sequence). In DNA, the CDR3 is TGCAGTGCTAGAGAGCCGGGACAGATGAACGCTGAAGCTTTCTTT. It encodes CSAREPGQMNAEAFF.

This chain uses TRBV12-3 or TRBV12-4 with TRBJ2-3, with 8 bases that match TRBD2. After removal of 10 bases from V and 8 bases from J, the junction contained 8 bases not matched to a gene. The CDR3 length is 12 residues. This CDR3 is CATLWAGGTQYF. The CDR3, as DNA: TGTGCCACCCTGTGGGCGGGAGGTACGCAGTATTTT.

CDR3 DNA sequence: TGTGCCAGCAGCTTAGACGGGAGGGCCTACGAGCAGTACTTC. Encoded protein: CASSLDGRAYEQYF. J is TRBJ2-7 and V is TRBV7-9, with TRBD2 identical over 8 bases. Trimming cost V 1 base and J 2 bases; bases outside gene matches: 1. The germline V gene encodes CDR1 SEHNR and CDR2 FQNEAQ (reference sequence). The CDR3 loop spans 14 amino acids.

Many counts were recorded for this clonotype. V gene TRBV2 combines with J gene TRBJ2-1; D possibly corresponds to TRBD1 (6 bases). V lost 7 bases to trimming and J lost 5 bases, with 15 bases between them. Germline V CDR1 and CDR2: SNHLY, FYNNEI. The CDR3 covers 14 residues. CDR3 coding DNA: TGTGCCAGCATGAGGACAGAAAGTAACAATGAGCAGTTCTTC. Translating gives CASMRTESNNEQFF.

This sequence joins TRBV12-3 or TRBV12-4 and TRBJ1-1; D gene uncertain. The ends were cut back, 6 bases at V and 7 bases at J, with 12 bases in the middle. The length of the CDR3 is 12 residues. The CDR3 sequence is CASSLGGVEAFF. CDR3 DNA: TGTGCCAGCAGCCTCGGCGGCGTTGAAGCTTTCTTT.

The V gene is TRBV9, the J gene TRBJ2-1, with D possibly matching TRBD1 (6 bases). V shed 0 bases and J shed 9 bases, with 16 bases lying between them. Germline V CDR1 and CDR2: SGDLS, YYNGEE. There are 15 residues in the CDR3. The CDR3: CASSVDRAPFSEQFF. The CDR3 DNA follows: TGTGCCAGCAGCGTAGACAGGGCCCCCTTTTCTGAGCAGTTCTTC.

This clonotype showed up many times. The CDR3 sequence is CASSLLQGAYEQYF. The CDR3 nucleotides are TGTGCCAGCAGTTTACTTCAGGGGGCCTACGAGCAGTACTTC. This chain joins TRBV12-3 or TRBV12-4 and TRBJ2-7; 7 nucleotides agree with TRBD1. The CDR3 has 14 residues. V was clipped by 2 bases and J by 2 bases; unmatched bases: 3.

Of note for this clonotype: A much larger clonotype is one base distant, so this may be a read error. J is TRBJ2-3 and V is TRBV5-1; TRBD1 aligns across 8 bases. CDR3 length: 16 amino acids. Per the germline V gene, CDR1 is SGHRS and CDR2 is YFSETQ. The trim removed 6 bases at V and 2 bases at J, leaving 11 bases unmatched. The CDR3 reads CASNSLTGVPTDTQYF. CDR3 nucleotides: TGCGCCAGCAACTCCCTGACAGGGGTTCCCACAGATACGCAGTATTTT.

The rearrangement links TRBV5-1 to TRBJ2-3, with 7 bases identical to TRBD1. The CDR3 contains 17 residues. Germline V gene lookup returns CDR1 SGHRS and CDR2 YFSETQ. With 0 bases clipped from V and 6 bases from J, the junction kept 13 bases outside the gene matches. CDR3 sequence: CASSLGAWQGVLDTQYF. In nucleotides, the CDR3 is TGCGCCAGCAGCTTGGGGGCGTGGCAGGGGGTGTTGGATACGCAGTATTTT.

This clonotype was seen more than once but under ten times. The chain carries TRBV21-1 and TRBJ1-1; the table's D call, TRBD1, has no DNA check behind it. TRBV21-1 is a documented pseudogene. The length of the CDR3 is 16 residues. CDR3 nucleotides: TGTGCCAGCAGCGCGACAGGGCTGGGGGCGAACACTGAAGCTTTCTTT. Its protein is CASSATGLGANTEAFF.